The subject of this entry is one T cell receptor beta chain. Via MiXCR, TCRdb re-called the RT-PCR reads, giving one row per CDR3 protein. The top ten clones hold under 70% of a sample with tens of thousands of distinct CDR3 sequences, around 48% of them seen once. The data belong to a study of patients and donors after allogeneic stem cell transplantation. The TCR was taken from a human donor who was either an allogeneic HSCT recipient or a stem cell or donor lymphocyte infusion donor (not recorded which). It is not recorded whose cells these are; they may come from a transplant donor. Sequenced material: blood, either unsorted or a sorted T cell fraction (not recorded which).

CDR3 residues: CASSQTEGALNEKLFF. The CDR3 DNA sequence: TGCGCCAGCAGCCAAACCGAGGGGGCCCTTAATGAAAAACTGTTTTTT. The V gene is TRBV4-1, the J gene TRBJ1-4, with 7 bases aligning to TRBD1. The CDR3 is made up of 16 amino acids. J gave up 4 bases and V 2 bases, and 7 bases lay outside the gene matches. CDR1 and CDR2 (germline): MGHRA, YSYEKL.